Listed below are T cell receptor beta chains from one sample, sequenced in a study of blood T cell repertoires in COVID-19. TCRdb's table, derived via immunoSEQ multiplex PCR, lists solely in-frame clones and lacks some. In the table there are about 250,000 clones, roughly 85% of which are singletons. The sequenced sample consisted of PBMCs or T cells enriched from blood (not recorded which). Receptors originate from a woman in her 50s with acute COVID-19. CDR3s include the opening cysteine and the closing phenylalanine or tryptophan. The order of the fields is clone size, D gene, V gene, J gene, CDR3 DNA, CDR3 protein. A D gene is named only where the DNA matches it firmly. Only some rows state a clone size, as once, few, many or a class for expanded clones.

>-|-|TRBV5-6|TRBJ2-1
TGTGCCAGCAGCTTGGGAGCGGGCGACTCCTACAATGAGCAGTTCTTC
CASSLGAGDSYNEQFF
>-|TRBD1|TRBV3-1/TRBV3-2|TRBJ1-2
TGTGCCAGCAGCCATACGGACAGGCCTGGCTACACCTTC
CASSHTDRPGYTF
>-|TRBD1|TRBV19|TRBJ1-5
TGTGCCAGTAGTCCTCGACAGGGTAGGCGCAATCAGCCCCAGCATTTT
CASSPRQGRRNQPQHF
>-|-|TRBV10-2|TRBJ1-2
TGCGCCAGCAGTGAGTCGGGCCAGCTCTATGGCTACACCTTC
CASSESGQLYGYTF
>few|TRBD1|TRBV4-2|TRBJ1-2
TGTGCCAGCAGCCGATCCGGGACAGGGCATAACTATGGCTACACCTTC
CASSRSGTGHNYGYTF
>-|-|TRBV7-2|TRBJ2-5
TGTGCCAGCAGCCTCGGGGAGAAAACCCAGTACTTC
CASSLGEKTQYF
>-|-|TRBV2|TRBJ1-2
TGTGCCAGCAGCGCCGACAGCATGTATGGCTACACCTTC
CASSADSMYGYTF
>-|-|TRBV5-1|TRBJ2-4
TGCGCCAGCAGCTCTACAGGAAAGGGCAAAAACATTCAGTACTTC
CASSSTGKGKNIQYF
>-|-|TRBV27|TRBJ2-2
TGTGCCAGCAGTTTTTGGTCTCGGACCGGGGAGCTGTTTTTT
CASSFWSRTGELFF
>-|TRBD1|TRBV15|TRBJ1-5
TGTGCCACCAGCAGCCAGGGGGGACAGCCCCAGCATTTT
CATSSQGGQPQHF
>-|-|TRBV11-2|TRBJ1-5
TGTGCCAGCAGCCCCGGGATAAATCAGCCCCAGCATTTT
CASSPGINQPQHF
>once|TRBD1|TRBV3-1/TRBV3-2|TRBJ2-7
TGTGCCAGCAGCCACCGGGACAGGGGAAGCTACGAGCAGTACTTC
CASSHRDRGSYEQYF
>-|-|TRBV6-2/TRBV6-3|TRBJ1-5
TGTGCCAGCAGTTACCCGGGGGGAAGTCAGCCCCAGCATTTT
CASSYPGGSQPQHF
>-|-|TRBV27|TRBJ1-2
TGTGCCAGCAGTTCTCGCACACAGAGCAACTATGGCTACACCTTC
CASSSRTQSNYGYTF
>-|TRBD1|TRBV11-3|TRBJ1-1
TGTGCCAGCAGCTCCGGGACAGGACCGAACACTGAAGCTTTCTTT
CASSSGTGPNTEAFF
>once|TRBD1|TRBV11-3|TRBJ2-3
TGTGCCAGCAGCCTAACAGGGGATGGCACAGATACGCAGTATTTT
CASSLTGDGTDTQYF
>-|-|TRBV4-3|TRBJ1-5
TGCGCCAGCAGCCAAGATTTTATAGGACAGCAGCCCCAGCATTTT
CASSQDFIGQQPQHF
>-|-|TRBV29-1|TRBJ2-7
TGCAGCGTATCAACTGGGACATACGAGCAGTACTTC
CSVSTGTYEQYF
>-|TRBD1|TRBV29-1|TRBJ2-7
TGCAGCGTTGGGGGCCGGGACAGGGGGACCTACGAGCAGTACTTC
CSVGGRDRGTYEQYF
>-|-|TRBV27|TRBJ1-1
TGTGCCAGCAGGGTTCACTCAGAGGGATACACTGAAGCTTTCTTT
CASRVHSEGYTEAFF
>-|TRBD1|TRBV6-5|TRBJ2-7
TGTGCCAGCAGGATTACAGGGGGCCCCTACGAGCAGTACTTC
CASRITGGPYEQYF
>-|-|TRBV27|TRBJ1-1
TGTGCCAGCAGGCCCGACCTCATACAGGGAGAAGCTTTCTTT
CASRPDLIQGEAFF
>-|-|TRBV10-3|TRBJ1-1
TGTGCCATCAGTGGGTCCCCAGGAAACGACAACACTGAAGCTTTCTTT
CAISGSPGNDNTEAFF
>-|-|TRBV20-1|TRBJ1-1
TGCAGTGCTAGTAGGCAAGGGGGTGTAATGAACACTGAAGCTTTCTTT
CSASRQGGVMNTEAFF
>-|-|TRBV12-3/TRBV12-4|TRBJ1-2
TGTGCCAGCAGTTCCCACAGGAGCTATGGCTACACCTTC
CASSSHRSYGYTF
>-|TRBD1|TRBV7-3|TRBJ2-3
TGTGCCAGCAGCTTAACAGGGGGCGCCTCAGATACGCAGTATTTT
CASSLTGGASDTQYF
>-|TRBD2|TRBV3-1/TRBV3-2|TRBJ2-7
TGTGCCAGCAGCCTCGGGACTAGCGGGGCTTACGAGCAGTACTTC
CASSLGTSGAYEQYF
>-|-|TRBV11-2|TRBJ1-1
TGTGCCAGCAGCTTTGGGGGGGTAAAAGCTTTCTTT
CASSFGGVKAFF
>-|TRBD1|TRBV12-3/TRBV12-4|TRBJ1-2
TGTGCCAGCAGTACAGGGGACGGCTACACCTTC
CASSTGDGYTF
>-|-|TRBV6-5|TRBJ1-1
TGTGCCAGCAGTTACCCTACTGGTATGAACACTGAAGCTTTCTTT
CASSYPTGMNTEAFF
>-|-|TRBV18|TRBJ2-5
TGTGCCAGCTCCGACAGGATACAAGAGACCCAGTACTTC
CASSDRIQETQYF
>-|-|TRBV11-3|TRBJ1-3
TGTGCCAGCAGCCGGGGTCAGGTAGGGATCTGGCACACCATATATTTT
CASSRGQVGIWHTIYF
>-|TRBD1|TRBV4-3|TRBJ1-2
TGCGCCAGCAGCCAAGGAGGGACAGGGAATGGCTACACCTTC
CASSQGGTGNGYTF
>-|-|TRBV7-6|TRBJ1-1
TGTGCCAGCAGCCCGGGAGGGATCACTGAAGCTTTCTTT
CASSPGGITEAFF
>-|TRBD1|TRBV4-3|TRBJ1-6
TGCGCCAGCAGCCGAGGGACAGCTTATAATTCACCCCTCCACTTT
CASSRGTAYNSPLHF